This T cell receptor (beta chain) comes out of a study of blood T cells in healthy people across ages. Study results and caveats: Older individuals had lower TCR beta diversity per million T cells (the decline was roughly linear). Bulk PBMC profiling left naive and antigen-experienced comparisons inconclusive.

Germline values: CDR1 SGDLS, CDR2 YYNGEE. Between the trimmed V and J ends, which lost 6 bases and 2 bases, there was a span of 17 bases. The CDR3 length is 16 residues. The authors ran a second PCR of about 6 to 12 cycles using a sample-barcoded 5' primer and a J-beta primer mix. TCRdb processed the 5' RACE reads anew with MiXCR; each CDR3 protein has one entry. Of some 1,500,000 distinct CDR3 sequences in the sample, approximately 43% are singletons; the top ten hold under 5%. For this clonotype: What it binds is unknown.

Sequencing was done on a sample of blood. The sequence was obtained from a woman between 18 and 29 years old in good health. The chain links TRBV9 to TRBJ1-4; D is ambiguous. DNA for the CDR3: TGTGCCAGCACCGTGGACCCCGATGCGACTAATGAAAAACTGTTTTTT. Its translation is CASTVDPDATNEKLFF.